A single sample is the source of the 10 T cell receptor beta chains below, sequenced in a study of OX40 agonist ivuxolimab in advanced cancers. Receptor amplification or capture employed the immunoSEQ multiplex PCR assay. TCRdb limited this immuneACCESS table to in-frame rearrangements with V and J called. A share of clones is missing; checked studies link under half to unresolved V genes, and the rest is unexplained. The sample yields about 50,000 clones; 82% were counted once. Of the sample, 1.4% to 1.5% is held by the ten largest clones. The specimen was CD4+ or CD8+ T cells sorted from blood, collected in a trial of the OX40 agonist ivuxolimab. These receptors were taken from an adult with an advanced solid tumor such as melanoma, head and neck, liver or kidney cancer.

The chain has TRBV19 and TRBJ1-3; D remains unclear. This CDR3 has 17 residues. With 8 bases removed from V and 1 base from J, the gap between germline ends came to 21 bases. Germline values: CDR1 LNHDA, CDR2 SQIVND (reference sequence). The CDR3 sequence is CASSIPGDAGSGNTIYF. The CDR3 region has the DNA TGTGCCAGTTCTATCCCAGGCGACGCTGGTTCTGGAAACACCATATATTTT.

The J gene is TRBJ2-1, the V gene TRBV7-9; D ambiguous. V was cut by 3 bases and J by 3 bases, with 6 bases left in between. This CDR3 spans 13 amino acids. CDR1 is SEHNR, CDR2 FQNEAQ, per germline (reference sequence). The CDR3 here is CASSLSSYNEQFF. The CDR3 DNA sequence: TGTGCCAGCAGCTTGAGTAGCTACAATGAGCAGTTCTTC. Looking up the rest from reference TRBV7-9 and TRBJ2-1 gives the full variable domain: DTGVSQNPRHKITKRGQNVTFRCDPISEHNRLYWYRQTLGQGPEFLTYFQNEAQLEKSRLLSDRFSAERPKGSFSTLEIQRTEQGDSAMYLCASSLSSYNEQFFGPGTRLTVL.

The V gene is TRBV11-2, the J gene TRBJ1-5, with D unresolved. In germline, CDR1 is SGHAT, CDR2 FQNNGV. The CDR3 consists of 14 residues. V was clipped by 1 base and J by 1 base, with 5 bases between them. The chain's CDR3 is CASSLAGSNQPQHF. As DNA, the CDR3 is TGTGCCAGCAGCTTAGCGGGCAGCAATCAGCCCCAGCATTTT.

To note about this clone: An end of the junction differs from the germline gene, which may be a read error. The chain uses TRBV7-7 and TRBJ1-1; no clear D gene. The CDR3 runs to 13 residues. Germline V gene data show CDR1 as SSHAT and CDR2 as FNYEAQ (reference sequence). CDR3 region: CASSLSRNTEAFF. The CDR3 DNA sequence: TGTGCTAGCAGCTTATCCAGAAACACTGAAGCTTTCTTT.

This clone has only one observation. The rearrangement links TRBV7-2 to TRBJ2-7; 12 bases are a match to TRBD2. Germline V gene lookup returns CDR1 SGHTA and CDR2 FQGNSA. This CDR3 contains 15 residues. The V segment lost 7 bases and the J segment 4 bases; nucleotides outside the gene matches: 8. For the CDR3, the DNA is TGTGCCAGCACCCCGACTAGCGGGAGTGGGTACGAGCAGTACTTC. Its translation: CASTPTSGSGYEQYF.

The chain combines TRBV5-4 with TRBJ2-6, with D possibly TRBD1 on 6 matching bases. Germline V gene lookup returns CDR1 SGHNT and CDR2 YYREEE (reference sequence). The CDR3 consists of 18 residues. Trimming pared 4 bases from V and 0 bases from J, leaving 17 bases between. CDR3 sequence (DNA): TGTGCCAGCAGCAGCTCAGGGGATCGGAGCTCTGGGGCCAACGTCCTGACTTTC. The encoded protein is CASSSSGDRSSGANVLTF.

The chain has TRBV6-1 and TRBJ2-5; 7 bases map to TRBD1. With 5 bases clipped from V and 2 bases from J, the junction kept 5 bases outside the gene matches. Germline CDR1 reads MNHNS; CDR2 reads SASEGT. The CDR3 covers 14 residues. The chain's CDR3 is CASSQGGQQETQYF. CDR3 DNA: TGTGCCAGCAGTCAAGGGGGACAGCAAGAGACCCAGTACTTC.

The V and J genes are TRBV2 and TRBJ1-5; 7 bases are a match to TRBD1. Trimming took 1 base from V and 6 from J; bases not matched to a gene: 6. The length of the CDR3 is 15 residues. The germline gives CDR1 SNHLY, CDR2 FYNNEI. CDR3 nucleotide sequence: TGTGCCAGCAGTGAAGGCGGGACAGCTACTCAGCCCCAGCATTTT. This encodes CASSEGGTATQPQHF. Based on the CDR3 plus reference TRBV2 and TRBJ1-5, the full variable domain is EPEVTQTPSHQVTQMGQEVILRCVPISNHLYFYWYRQILGQKVEFLVSFYNNEISEKSEIFDDQFSVERPDGSNFTLKIRSTKLEDSAMYFCASSEGGTATQPQHFGDGTRLSIL.

This CDR3 is CASSDATGFSGNTIYF. The CDR3 coding sequence is TGCGCCAGCAGTGACGCGACAGGGTTCTCTGGAAACACCATATATTTT. The genes are TRBV10-2 and TRBJ1-3, with 7 nucleotides matching TRBD1. The germline V gene has CDR1 WSHSY and CDR2 SAAADI. Unmatched junction bases numbered 5, after V lost 3 bases and J lost 0 bases. CDR3 length: 16 residues.

This chain links TRBV5-1 with TRBJ2-5; 10 nucleotides match TRBD2. The junction had 6 bases not matched to a gene; V was cut back by 4 bases and J by 6 bases. Germline values: CDR1 SGHRS, CDR2 YFSETQ. The CDR3 is made up of 14 amino acids. The CDR3 DNA sequence: TGCGCCAGCAGCGCTAGCGGGAGCTCAAAGACCCAGTACTTC. Its translation is CASSASGSSKTQYF.